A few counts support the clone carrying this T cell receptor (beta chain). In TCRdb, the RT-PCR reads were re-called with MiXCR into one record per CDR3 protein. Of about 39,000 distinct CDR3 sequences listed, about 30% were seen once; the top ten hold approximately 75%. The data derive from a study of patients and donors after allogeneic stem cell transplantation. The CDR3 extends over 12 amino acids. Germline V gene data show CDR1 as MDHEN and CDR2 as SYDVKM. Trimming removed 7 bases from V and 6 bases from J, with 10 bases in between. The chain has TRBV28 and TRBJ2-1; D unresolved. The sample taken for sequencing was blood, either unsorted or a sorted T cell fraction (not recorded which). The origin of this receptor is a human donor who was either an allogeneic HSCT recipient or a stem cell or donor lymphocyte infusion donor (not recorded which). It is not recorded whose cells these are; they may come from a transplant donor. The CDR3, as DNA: TGTGCCAGCACCTCGCCGACCAATGAGCAGTTCTTC. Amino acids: CASTSPTNEQFF. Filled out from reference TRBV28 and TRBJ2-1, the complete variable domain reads DVKVTQSSRYLVKRTGEKVFLECVQDMDHENMFWYRQDPGLGLRLIYFSYDVKMKEKGDIPEGYSVSREKKERFSLILESASTNQTSMYLCASTSPTNEQFFGPGTRLTVL.